This T cell receptor (beta chain) was recorded in a study of CD8 T cells in ankylosing spondylitis. Notes on the study in general: A subset of motif variants has previously been described in the synovial fluid and blood of reactive arthritis. Ankylosing spondylitis blood appeared to be characterized by a TCR beta motif of 8 or 9 highly homologous variants. Disease-associated clones were reportedly significantly overrepresented in matched ankylosing spondylitis synovial fluid.

TCRdb re-derived calls from the 5' RACE reads in MiXCR, one entry per CDR3 protein. The table lists about 160,000 distinct CDR3 sequences, roughly 18% of them singletons. As concerns this clonotype: The antigen remains undetermined.

The sample taken for sequencing was blood, either unsorted or a sorted T cell fraction (not recorded which). The clonotype comes from a male donor with ankylosing spondylitis or in good health (not recorded which).

The DNA for the CDR3 is TGTGCCAGCAGTTTTTTACAGGGTGAGACCCAGTACTTC. Amino acid sequence: CASSFLQGETQYF. The chain has TRBV12-3 or TRBV12-4 and TRBJ2-5, with D possibly matching TRBD1 (6 bases). Trimming shortened V by 3 bases and J by 5 bases, and 10 bases separated the two germline ends. The CDR3 has 13 residues.